Listed below are T cell receptor beta chains from one sample, sequenced in a study of T cells after yellow fever vaccination. TCRdb recomputed calls from the 5' RACE reads with MiXCR, one row per CDR3 protein. The sample lists approximately 74,000 distinct CDR3 sequences, approximately 7% occurring once. The source material was CD8+ T cells sorted from PBMCs, sampled about 5 days after the first yellow fever vaccination. The receptors derive from a man in his late teens or twenties who received the YFV17D yellow fever vaccine. The conserved cysteine and the conserved F or W are not part of the CDR3 here. Fields, in order: V gene, J gene, clone size, CDR3 protein. Size tells how often a clone was seen (once, few, many) or the class of an expanded clone, and some rows leave it out.

>TRBV7-9|TRBJ2-3|few
ASSYTQDTQY
>TRBV12-3/TRBV12-4|TRBJ2-7|many
ASSLVRAPYEQY
>TRBV12-5|TRBJ2-2|many
ASGFLLAGALNTGELF
>TRBV7-9|TRBJ2-2|-
ASSYRFYGNTGELF
>TRBV7-8|TRBJ2-7|few
ASSLRLAGGSYEQY
>TRBV20-1|TRBJ2-5|-
SASPGVGGQETQY
>TRBV11-2|TRBJ2-5|-
ASSSGGTGYLETQY
>TRBV6-2/TRBV6-3|TRBJ2-2|-
ASSYSGLAGYTGELF
>TRBV7-2|TRBJ2-1|-
AISDRVRYNEQF
>TRBV27|TRBJ2-7|-
ASRFFYSSYEQY
>TRBV7-9|TRBJ2-1|-
ASSYAGDFYEQF
>TRBV7-6|TRBJ2-7|-
ASSQTRDAVNEQY
>TRBV7-8|TRBJ1-4|many
ASSLLRESNEKLF
>TRBV18|TRBJ2-3|many
ASSSPGLRGDTQY
>TRBV5-3|TRBJ2-5|-
ARSLRGPRKKTQY